This T cell receptor beta chain derives from a study of OX40 agonist ivuxolimab in advanced cancers. Study-level findings and limits: Patients with a partial response at 0.1-3.0 mg/kg had among the lowest clonal expansion.

TCRdb keeps only in-frame clones here, not all; method: immunoSEQ multiplex PCR. This table holds about 92,000 clones, 91% found once. Comments on this clone: Its antigen is unknown.

The germline CDR1 and CDR2 sequences are LGHNA and YSLEER. This CDR3 has 13 residues. Germline trimming cut 4 bases from V and 5 bases from J; bases unmatched to any gene: 4. The chain has TRBV4-3 and TRBJ1-2, with 7 bases fitting TRBD1. The source is an adult with an advanced solid tumor such as melanoma, head and neck, liver or kidney cancer. The sample consisted of CD4+ or CD8+ T cells sorted from blood, taken in a trial of the OX40 agonist ivuxolimab. The CDR3: CASSPQTGYGYTF. CDR3 nucleotides: TGCGCCAGCAGCCCCCAGACAGGGTATGGCTACACCTTC.